This T cell receptor beta chain was sequenced in a study of T-cell memory formation after mild COVID-19. Study observations and caveats: A second wave expanding day 15 to 37 was CD4+-biased; contracting clones were balanced. The second-wave clones peaking on day 37 were not confirmed as SARS-CoV-2-specific.

V lost 6 bases, J lost 2 bases, and 10 bases stayed unmatched. Germline V CDR1 and CDR2: SGHRS, YFSETQ. The CDR3 sequence is 16 residues long. This clonotype showed up just a few times. Antigen specificity is unknown. MiXCR was run by TCRdb on the 5' RACE reads, yielding one entry per CDR3 protein. There are roughly 450,000 distinct CDR3 sequences in the sample; 18% occur only once, and over 9% lies in the top ten. This chain links TRBV5-1 with TRBJ2-3; TRBD2 matches at 9 bases. The sequenced sample consisted of PBMCs or a T cell subset sorted from them (not recorded which). This clonotype was sampled from an adult woman who had mild COVID-19 (a few samples of this study predate the infection). Cell type and time point are not known. CDR3 DNA: TGCGCCAGCACGAGGGCGGGGGGGAGAGACACAGATACGCAGTATTTT. This encodes CASTRAGGRDTDTQYF.